These 5 T cell receptor beta chains share one sample of origin, sequenced in a study of CD8 T cells in ankylosing spondylitis. Findings and caveats of the study: Typical of ankylosing spondylitis blood, it appeared, was a TCR beta motif of eight highly homologous variants.

Each CDR3 protein gets one entry after TCRdb re-called the 5' RACE reads with MiXCR. The table lists about 460,000 distinct CDR3 sequences, about 5.4% of them singletons. Which antigens these TCRs recognize remains unknown. Sequencing input: blood, either unsorted or a sorted T cell fraction (not recorded which). The receptors were gathered from a male donor with ankylosing spondylitis.

Here the CDR3 DNA reads TGCAGTGCTAGAGATTGGCGGGACAGCTACAATGAGCAGTTCTTC. Protein product: CSARDWRDSYNEQFF. V is TRBV20-1 and J is TRBJ2-1; D may be TRBD1 (7 bases). Germline assignment: CDR1 DFQATT and CDR2 SNEGSKA (reference sequence). V dropped 0 bases and J dropped 3 bases, with 12 bases sitting between them. This CDR3 is built from 15 residues.

This clonotype was detected ten times or more. V gene TRBV4-1 combines with J gene TRBJ1-2; unclear D gene. CDR3 length: 14 residues. The ends were cut back, 0 bases at V and 8 bases at J, with 13 bases in the middle. Germline V lookup: CDR1 MGHRA, CDR2 YSYEKL. The CDR3: CASSQDGWEGGYTF. The CDR3 nucleotides read TGCGCCAGCAGCCAAGATGGGTGGGAGGGCGGCTACACCTTC.

The table lists this clonotype with many counts. This sequence joins TRBV28 and TRBJ1-1; D is perhaps TRBD1 (6 bases). CDR3 length: 15 residues. Germline loops: CDR1 MDHEN, CDR2 SYDVKM. V gave up 4 bases and J gave up 4 bases, with 16 bases separating them. The CDR3 DNA follows: TGTGCCAGCAGTTATCCGGGACACTGGAGCACTGAAGCTTTCTTT. This codes for CASSYPGHWSTEAFF.

At least ten counts were recorded for this clonotype. The genes are TRBV6-1 and TRBJ2-1; D is perhaps TRBD2 (5 bases). Germline CDR1 and CDR2: MNHNS and SASEGT. This CDR3 is built from 16 residues. The ends were cut back, 5 bases at V and 3 bases at J, with 17 bases in the middle. CDR3 region: CASSLQLAGGYNEQFF. CDR3 coding DNA: TGTGCCAGCAGTCTGCAACTGGCGGGTGGCTACAATGAGCAGTTCTTC.

This clonotype was counted at least ten times. The chain employs TRBV20-1 and TRBJ2-3; D possibly corresponds to TRBD2 (7 bases). This CDR3 spans 16 amino acids. V lost 3 bases and J lost 2, with 18 bases in between. CDR1 DFQATT and CDR2 SNEGSKA come from the germline V gene (reference sequence). The CDR3 sequence is CSARIAAGALTDTQYF. DNA of the CDR3: TGCAGTGCTAGGATCGCTGCGGGGGCTCTCACAGATACGCAGTATTTT.